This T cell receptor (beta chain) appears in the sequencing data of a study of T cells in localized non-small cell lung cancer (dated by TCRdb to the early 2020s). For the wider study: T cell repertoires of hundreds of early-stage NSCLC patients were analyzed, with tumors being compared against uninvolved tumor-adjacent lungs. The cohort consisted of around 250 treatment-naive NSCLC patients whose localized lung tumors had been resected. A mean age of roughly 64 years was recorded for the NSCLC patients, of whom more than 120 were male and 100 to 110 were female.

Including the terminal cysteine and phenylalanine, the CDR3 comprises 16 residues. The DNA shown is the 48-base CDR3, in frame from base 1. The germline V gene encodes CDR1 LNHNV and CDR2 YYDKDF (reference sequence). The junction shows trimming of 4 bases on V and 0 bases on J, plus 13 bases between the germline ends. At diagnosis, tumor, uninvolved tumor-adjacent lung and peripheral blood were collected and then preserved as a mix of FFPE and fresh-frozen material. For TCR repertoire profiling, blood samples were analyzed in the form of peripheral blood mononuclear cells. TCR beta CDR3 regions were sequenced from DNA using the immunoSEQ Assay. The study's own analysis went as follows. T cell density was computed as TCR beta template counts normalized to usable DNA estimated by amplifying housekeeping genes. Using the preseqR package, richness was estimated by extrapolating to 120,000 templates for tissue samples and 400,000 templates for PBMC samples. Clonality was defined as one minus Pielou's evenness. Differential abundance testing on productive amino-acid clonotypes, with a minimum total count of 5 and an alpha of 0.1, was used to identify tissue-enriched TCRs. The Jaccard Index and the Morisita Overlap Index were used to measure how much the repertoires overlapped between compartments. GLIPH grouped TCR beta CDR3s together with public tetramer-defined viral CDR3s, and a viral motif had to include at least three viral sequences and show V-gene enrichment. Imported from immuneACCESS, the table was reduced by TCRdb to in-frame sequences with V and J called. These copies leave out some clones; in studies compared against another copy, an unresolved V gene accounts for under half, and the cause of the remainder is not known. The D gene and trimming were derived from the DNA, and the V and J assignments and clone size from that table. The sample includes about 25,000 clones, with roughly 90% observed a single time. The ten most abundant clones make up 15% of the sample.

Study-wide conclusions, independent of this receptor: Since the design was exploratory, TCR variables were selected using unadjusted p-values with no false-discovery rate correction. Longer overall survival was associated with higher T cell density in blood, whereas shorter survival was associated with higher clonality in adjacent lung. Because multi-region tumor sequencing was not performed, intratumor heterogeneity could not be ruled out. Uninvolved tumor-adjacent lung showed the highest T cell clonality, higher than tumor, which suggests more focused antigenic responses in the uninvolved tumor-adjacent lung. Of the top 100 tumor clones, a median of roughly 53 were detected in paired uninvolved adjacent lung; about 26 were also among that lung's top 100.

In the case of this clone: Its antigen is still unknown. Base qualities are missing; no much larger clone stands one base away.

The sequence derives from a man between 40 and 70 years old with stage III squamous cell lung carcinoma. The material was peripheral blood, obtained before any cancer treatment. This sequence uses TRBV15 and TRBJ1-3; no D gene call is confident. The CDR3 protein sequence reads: CATSTPDRSSGNTIYF. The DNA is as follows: TGTGCCACCAGCACCCCAGACCGTAGCTCTGGAAACACCATATATTTT.